The T cell receptor beta chain described here comes from a study of vaccination and CD4 T cells after COVID-19. Germline lookup yields CDR1 MNHEY and CDR2 SMNVEV (reference sequence). The junction had 13 bases not matched to a gene; V was cut back by 5 bases and J by 7 bases. The CDR3 contains 15 residues. About this clonotype itself: What it binds is not known.

Treatment defined: approximately nine-day PBMC culture with coronavirus spike peptide pools or control peptides (ViraFEST assay). From the unexposed donor, CD4+ T cells were collected ahead of the COVID-19 pandemic (2011-2018). Antigen-specific T cells were expanded with peptide pools by ViraFEST, and TCRs were then sequenced. More than 1.5 million PBMCs went into each well for culture with around 9.2 IU/ml IL-2 and about 9.9 ug/ml peptide pools. Half the growth medium was swapped for new IL-2 medium on days 3 and 7. Cultured CD4+ T cell DNA was sequenced using the Oncomine TCR Beta short-read assay. Once CD4+ T cells had been cultured, genomic DNA was extracted from them. MiXCR was run by TCRdb on the PCR reads, yielding one entry per CDR3 protein. This table has 8,500 to 10,000 distinct CDR3 sequences, roughly 35% appearing once.

The chain carries TRBV27 and TRBJ1-1, with 7 nucleotides matching TRBD1. Sequencing was done on a sample of CD4+ T cells from blood, cultured in vitro. The receptor comes from a human donor in good health. CDR3 bases: TGTGCCAGCAGTACGAACAGGGGCCGGGGGGTTGAAGCTTTCTTT. Its translation is CASSTNRGRGVEAFF.